Listed here is a single TCR beta chain. The clone's antigen remains unknown. Per-nucleotide qualities are absent, and no much larger clonotype sits a single base away. These data belong to a study of T cells after yellow fever vaccination (dated 2019 in TCRdb). In terms of the full investigation: Libraries from fractions with low cell numbers were prepared with the SMART-Seq v4 Ultra Low Input RNA kit. Blood samples were taken at several timepoints before and after primary and secondary immunization, and bulk PBMC replicates and cell subsets were isolated. Bulk TCR alpha and beta repertoires were sequenced longitudinally to track T-cell clones before and after primary and booster YFV17D yellow fever vaccination. Two healthy male donors made up the cohort, one aged 18 to 30 years and the other aged 30 to 40 years. What the research found in general, with its limitations: Because the study included only two donors, the extent to which the findings can be generalized is limited. After the booster, most clones that had expanded after primary vaccination were detected again (around 96% of CD4 and 88% of CD8), suggesting broad maintenance of memory. A small fraction of clonotypes showed up in both the CD4 and CD8 compartments, probably as a result of convergent recombination. Compared with the primary T-cell response, the secondary T-cell response was faster but weaker, reaching its peak on day 5 rather than on day 15. FACS-sorted repertoires could contain abundant contaminating clonotypes from the bulk population, so computational filtering was required.

This specimen's treatment or condition label, interpreted: live attenuated yellow fever vaccine strain. At each blood-draw timepoint, two biological replicates of bulk PBMCs were obtained. A standard Ficoll-Paque protocol was used to isolate PBMCs from peripheral blood. TriZol was used to extract RNA from bulk PBMCs, from CD4 and CD8 fractions, and from dextramer-positive and dextramer-negative fractions. Looking up the germline V gene yields CDR1 MNHNS and CDR2 SASEGT. Between the V and J ends, shortened by 2 bases and 3 bases respectively, the junction contains 14 bases. Its CDR3 holds 16 amino acids, cysteine through phenylalanine. The kept DNA is CDR3 alone, 48 bases in frame from the first base. This sample was sequenced with an Illumina NovaSeq 6000. Synthesis of TCR cDNA relied on 5'RACE template switching, a step that introduced a universal primer site along with unique molecular identifiers. Priming of cDNA synthesis was performed from both the TCR alpha and TCR beta constant segments. Libraries were amplified in two PCR steps, with sample barcodes and sequencing adapters added in the second step. Sequencing of libraries was done on Illumina HiSeq 2500 (2x100 bp) or NovaSeq (2x150 bp). The original methods were these. Demultiplexing of reads and collapsing into UMI consensus sequences were performed with MIGEC, and V(D)J alignment was carried out with MiXCR. Using edgeR on replicate PBMC samples, clonotypes were called vaccine-responding if FDR was below 0.01 and the log2 fold change was above 5 up to day 15. Bulk clonotypes were assigned CD4 or CD8 identity according to which sequenced CD4 or CD8 repertoire held them at higher abundance. TCRdb itself trimmed the public reads at Q25 with fastp, ran MiXCR and retained productive beta chains. CDR3 protein duplicates are merged, each entry listing the most common genes and DNA. These V and J calls rely on TCRdb rather than the paper's analysis. The sample table shows a few hundred thousand distinct CDR3 sequences, and over 3.5% are seen once. Approximately 23% of the sample is held by the ten biggest clonotypes.

The sequence came from a man aged 18 to 30 who received the YFV17D yellow fever vaccine. Here the chain combines TRBV6-1 and TRBJ2-1, with a weak D call of TRBD1 (6 bases match). Source: PBMCs, taken 5 days after the yellow fever booster vaccination. The CDR3 amino acid sequence is: CASSERGTRGYNEQFF. The DNA sequence follows: TGTGCCAGCAGTGAACGGGGAACCAGGGGCTACAATGAGCAGTTCTTC.